The source of this T cell receptor beta chain is a study of T cell responses to AZD1222 COVID-19 vaccine. Generated by immunoSEQ multiplex PCR, the TCRdb table keeps only in-frame clones and is missing some. The sample gives more than 150,000 clones, 85% to 90% of which show up once; 25% to 30% is in the top ten. Trimming took 5 bases from V and 5 from J, leaving 21 bases between them. Per germline, CDR1 LNHDA and CDR2 SQIVND (reference sequence). The CDR3 loop spans 17 amino acids. Study-wide results and caveats: The donor group comprised mostly white British people and more females; the analysis possibly underestimated clonal diversity.

With regard to this clone: No antigen is known for it.

This receptor was obtained from an adult who received the AZD1222 COVID-19 vaccine. Sequences were derived from peripheral blood, sampled 28 days after the second AZD1222 dose. This chain joins TRBV19 and TRBJ2-2; D may be TRBD1 (6 bases). The CDR3 spells CASSFAAGEVMTGELFF. The CDR3 DNA is TGTGCCAGTAGTTTCGCCGCAGGGGAAGTGATGACCGGGGAGCTGTTTTTT. The full variable domain, completed using reference TRBV19 and TRBJ2-2, is DGGITQSPKYLFRKEGQNVTLSCEQNLNHDAMYWYRQDPGQGLRLIYYSQIVNDFQKGDIAEGYSVSREKKESFPLTVTSAQKNPTAFYLCASSFAAGEVMTGELFFGEGSRLTVL.